This entry lists 29 T cell receptor beta chains sequenced from one sample in a study of cytomegalovirus exposure and HLA in healthy donors. This PCR relied on a set of 60 Vbeta primers and 13 Jbeta primers. Assay used: immunoSEQ multiplex PCR; TCRdb lists only in-frame clones, some missing. The top ten hold approximately 1.8% of the sample, which has some 140,000 clones, about 82% seen once. What was sequenced was PBMCs. Receptors originate from a female donor in good health and CMV-seropositive.

The chain carries TRBV6-1 and TRBJ1-2, with TRBD1 as a possible D gene (5 bases). The CDR3 consists of 12 residues. The V gene's germline CDR1 is MNHNS and CDR2 SASEGT. V shed 2 bases and J shed 4 bases, with 5 bases lying between them. The CDR3 is CASSEQGYGYTF. The CDR3 bases are TGTGCCAGCAGTGAACAGGGCTATGGCTACACCTTC.

V is TRBV5-5 and J is TRBJ2-7; D not certain. The CDR3 sequence is 15 residues long. CDR1 SGHKS and CDR2 YYEKEE come from the germline V gene (reference sequence). Trimming removed 3 bases from V and 4 bases from J, with 17 bases in between. This CDR3 reads CASSWNGLAEYEQYF. CDR3 in DNA: TGTGCCAGCAGCTGGAACGGGTTGGCGGAGTACGAGCAGTACTTC.

The chain employs TRBV28 and TRBJ2-1; the match to TRBD1 covers 10 bases. In germline, CDR1 is MDHEN, CDR2 SYDVKM. V was pared by 3 bases and J by 6 bases, with 8 bases of the junction left unmatched. The CDR3 contains 16 residues. The CDR3 spells CASSFSGTGASNEQFF. The DNA for the CDR3 is TGTGCCAGCAGTTTTTCTGGGACAGGGGCGAGCAATGAGCAGTTCTTC.

This clone was detected only once. The chain employs TRBV6-1 and TRBJ1-5; tentative D call: TRBD1 (6 bases). Germline V gene data show CDR1 as MNHNS and CDR2 as SASEGT. The CDR3 runs 14 residues. Trimming removed 6 bases at V and 5 bases at J, with 14 bases between. CDR3 bases: TGTGCCAGCAGGAACAGGGAGCTGGATCAGCCCCAGCATTTT. This encodes CASRNRELDQPQHF.

The chain has TRBV4-1 and TRBJ2-1; TRBD1 is a possible D gene (6 bases). CDR1 is MGHRA, CDR2 YSYEKL, per germline. The CDR3 loop spans 15 amino acids. V was trimmed by 0 bases and J by 8 bases, leaving 14 bases between them. CDR3: CASSQDTDDRYEQFF. In DNA form, the CDR3 reads TGCGCCAGCAGCCAAGACACCGATGACAGGTATGAGCAGTTCTTC.

This clone was counted a single time. The genes are TRBV7-2 and TRBJ2-7; weak D call: TRBD1 (7 bases). The V and J ends lost 3 bases and 1 base respectively, with 13 bases between them. Germline lookup yields CDR1 SGHTA and CDR2 FQGNSA. The CDR3 extends over 15 amino acids. The CDR3 DNA sequence: TGTGCCAGCAGCTTTCGTTCAGGGGGGTCCTACGAGCAGTACTTC. This sequence encodes CASSFRSGGSYEQYF.

This chain's CDR3 is CAKSPDRGNTEAFF. The CDR3 DNA follows: TGTGCCAAGTCGCCGGACAGGGGGAACACTGAAGCTTTCTTT. V is TRBV2 and J is TRBJ1-1; 9 nucleotides align to TRBD1. Germline assignment: CDR1 SNHLY and CDR2 FYNNEI. J was trimmed by 1 base and V by 10 bases; bases with no gene match: 7. This CDR3 contains 14 residues.

The V and J genes are TRBV15 and TRBJ2-7; 11 bases are a match to TRBD2. The V gene end was trimmed by 9 bases and the J gene end by 2 bases; junction bases not matched to a gene: 6. Germline assignment: CDR1 LNHNV and CDR2 YYDKDF (reference sequence). The CDR3 extends over 14 amino acids. CDR3 bases: TGTGCCACTAGAACTAGCGGGAGCGCCTACGAGCAGTACTTC. Protein sequence: CATRTSGSAYEQYF.

This clone was found once. This chain uses TRBV9 with TRBJ2-2, with D unresolved. The CDR3 is 15 residues long. Trimming shortened V by 0 bases and J by 6 bases, and 12 bases separated the two germline ends. The germline V gene has CDR1 SGDLS and CDR2 YYNGEE. CDR3 nucleotide sequence: TGTGCCAGCAGCGTAGCCCCAGGCTTAGCCGGGGAGCTGTTTTTT. The encoded protein is CASSVAPGLAGELFF.

This chain joins TRBV6-6 and TRBJ1-3, with D tentatively TRBD1 (5 bases). Germline values: CDR1 MNHNY, CDR2 SVGAGI (reference sequence). The V and J ends lost 5 bases and 0 bases respectively, with 8 bases between them. This CDR3 has 14 amino acids. The CDR3: CASSRQFSGNTIYF. CDR3 in DNA: TGTGCCAGCAGTCGACAGTTCTCTGGAAACACCATATATTTT.

This chain joins TRBV2 and TRBJ1-5; no clear D gene. The CDR3 extends over 13 amino acids. V was clipped by 7 bases and J by 1 base, with 8 bases between them. The germline V gene has CDR1 SNHLY and CDR2 FYNNEI. In nucleotides, the CDR3 is TGTGCCAGCAAGGAGGGAAGCAATCAGCCCCAGCATTTT. Translated, it gives CASKEGSNQPQHF.

V usage is TRBV7-9 and J usage is TRBJ2-1, with D hard to call. The V gene lost 5 bases and the J gene lost 4 bases, with 12 bases spanning the gap. The germline CDR1 and CDR2 sequences are SEHNR and FQNEAQ (reference sequence). This CDR3 has 14 amino acids. The CDR3 loop reads CASSPRVEYNEQFF. Here the CDR3 DNA reads TGTGCCAGCAGCCCCCGGGTAGAATACAATGAGCAGTTCTTC.

This clone was observed a handful of times. The gene calls are TRBV7-2 and TRBJ2-7; D is possibly TRBD2 (6 bases). The germline V gene encodes CDR1 SGHTA and CDR2 FQGNSA. Trimming took off 1 base at V and 6 bases at J, with 13 bases between the two ends. This CDR3 is 14 amino acids long. CDR3 sequence (DNA): TGTGCCAGCAGCTTAGGGCGGGGATCGGGCGAGCAGTACTTC. It is translated as CASSLGRGSGEQYF. The whole variable domain, remainder taken from reference TRBV7-2 and TRBJ2-7, is GAGVSQSPSNKVTEKGKDVELRCDPISGHTALYWYRQSLGQGLEFLIYFQGNSAPDKSGLPSDRFSAERTGGSVSTLTIQRTQQEDSAVYLCASSLGRGSGEQYFGPGTRLTVT.

This chain connects TRBV6-4 to TRBJ2-3, with 11 positions matching TRBD2. V shed 5 bases and J 1 base; nucleotides not matched to a gene: 11. The germline CDR1 and CDR2 sequences are MRHNA and SNTAGT. This CDR3 has 18 amino acids. CDR3 DNA: TGTGCCAGCAGTAAAGCCTCCCTGACTAGCGGGGGCACAGATACGCAGTATTTT. Protein product: CASSKASLTSGGTDTQYF.

The chain employs TRBV2 and TRBJ1-2, with D perhaps matching TRBD1 (6 bases). Germline V gives CDR1 SNHLY, CDR2 FYNNEI. Deletions cut 7 bases from V and 4 bases from J, with 10 bases between. The CDR3 spans 12 residues. CDR3 residues: CASIEQGYGYTF. For the CDR3, the DNA is TGTGCCAGCATCGAACAGGGCTATGGCTACACCTTC.

The V and J genes are TRBV2 and TRBJ2-1; 7 bases fit TRBD1. Trimming cost V 9 bases and J 3 bases; bases outside gene matches: 8. This CDR3 is 14 amino acids long. CDR1 is SNHLY, CDR2 FYNNEI, per germline. CDR3 nucleotide sequence: TGTGCCAGTGTAATCGACAGGGACTACAATGAGCAGTTCTTC. As protein: CASVIDRDYNEQFF.

The chain is built from TRBV28 and TRBJ1-4; 9 bases are shared with TRBD1. The J segment lost 6 bases and the V segment lost 5 bases, leaving 10 bases of the junction unmatched. The CDR3 is 16 amino acids. Germline V gene data show CDR1 as MDHEN and CDR2 as SYDVKM. The CDR3 DNA reads as TGTGCCAGCAGTGCCCCCCCGGGACAGGGCGATGAAAAACTGTTTTTT. Translating gives CASSAPPGQGDEKLFF.

The rearrangement uses TRBV13 and TRBJ2-2; tentative D call: TRBD1 (5 bases). The CDR3 length is 14 residues. CDR1 and CDR2 from the germline V gene are PRHDT and FYEKMQ (reference sequence). The germline V and J ends were trimmed by 7 bases and 6 bases, with 15 bases remaining between them. The CDR3 nucleotides are TGTGCCAGCAACCGATTCCAGGGTGCCGGGGAGCTGTTTTTT. Protein: CASNRFQGAGELFF.

The chain recombines TRBV7-9 with TRBJ2-7, with 9 nucleotides matching TRBD1. Trimming took 1 base from V and 2 from J; bases not matched to a gene: 3. Per the germline V gene, CDR1 is SEHNR and CDR2 is FQNEAQ (reference sequence). The CDR3 spans 15 residues. The CDR3 loop reads CASSLGDRVTYEQYF. The DNA of the CDR3 is TGTGCCAGCAGCTTAGGGGACAGGGTCACCTACGAGCAGTACTTC.

The chain uses TRBV7-3 and TRBJ2-2; a possible D gene is TRBD1 (5 bases). This CDR3 comprises 13 residues. Germline lookup yields CDR1 SGHTA and CDR2 FQGTGA. V was trimmed by 5 bases and J by 4 bases, leaving 8 bases between them. CDR3 DNA: TGTGCCAGCAGCGGGGCGAGCACCGGGGAGCTGTTTTTT. Protein product: CASSGASTGELFF.

The chain joins TRBV30 to TRBJ2-7; 8 nucleotides match TRBD1. CDR1 GTSNPN and CDR2 SVGIG come from the germline V gene (reference sequence). J lost 5 bases, V lost 3 bases, and 9 bases had no gene match. The CDR3 loop spans 14 amino acids. CDR3 in DNA: TGTGCCTGGAGCCCGGGACAGGTCGTCGACGAGCAGTACTTC. Protein sequence: CAWSPGQVVDEQYF.

The rearrangement uses TRBV6-5 and TRBJ2-1; TRBD1 matches 11 bases. The CDR3 runs to 14 residues. V trimming: 5 bases; J trimming: 9 bases; junction bases outside the gene matches: 6. CDR1 and CDR2 (germline): MNHEY, SVGAGI. CDR3 sequence: CASSPGQGAGEQFF. The CDR3 coding sequence is TGTGCCAGCAGTCCCGGACAGGGGGCAGGTGAGCAGTTCTTC.

This chain connects TRBV4-1 to TRBJ1-1; no clear D. The CDR3 covers 12 residues. V lost 4 bases and J lost 1, with 4 bases in between. Germline CDR1 and CDR2: MGHRA and YSYEKL. This CDR3 is CASSRGNTEAFF. In DNA, the CDR3 is TGCGCCAGCAGCCGCGGGAACACTGAAGCTTTCTTT.

This clone was counted a single time. This sequence joins TRBV5-1 and TRBJ2-6; D is possibly TRBD1 (6 bases). The germline V gene has CDR1 SGHRS and CDR2 YFSETQ. Trimming took off 5 bases at V and 0 bases at J, with 12 bases between the two ends. The CDR3 is 16 amino acids. CDR3 nucleotides: TGCGCCAGCAGTCCCGGGACATTCTCTGGGGCCAACGTCCTGACTTTC. This sequence encodes CASSPGTFSGANVLTF.

The chain carries TRBV28 and TRBJ2-5; 8 nucleotides agree with TRBD1. There are 16 residues in the CDR3. Looked up from germline, CDR1 is MDHEN and CDR2 is SYDVKM. Losses at the gene ends were 3 bases for V and 5 bases for J; bases not matched to a gene: 11. In DNA form, the CDR3 reads TGTGCCAGCAGTTTGGTGGGGGCAGGGGGCCGGGAGACCCAGTACTTC. Translation gives CASSLVGAGGRETQYF.

V and J are TRBV4-2 and TRBJ2-7; the D gene is possibly TRBD2 (5 bases). V lost 4 bases and J lost 4, with 14 bases in between. Germline-derived CDR1 and CDR2 are LGHNA and YNFKEQ. The CDR3 runs 14 residues. The chain's CDR3 is CASSRSTEGYEQYF. The CDR3 DNA sequence: TGTGCCAGCAGCCGAAGCACCGAGGGTTACGAGCAGTACTTC.

V and J are TRBV30 and TRBJ1-1; D remains unclear. CDR1 GTSNPN and CDR2 SVGIG come from the germline V gene (reference sequence). V was clipped by 0 bases and J by 4 bases, with 6 bases between them. The CDR3 totals 12 residues. The DNA of the CDR3 is TGTGCCTGGAGTGTCATTCCCACTGAAGCTTTCTTT. It codes for CAWSVIPTEAFF.

The rearrangement uses TRBV27 and TRBJ2-2; tentative D call: TRBD1 (6 bases). Deletions cut 5 bases from V and 1 base from J, with 14 bases between. From germline, CDR1 is MNHEY and CDR2 SMNVEV (reference sequence). The CDR3 covers 16 residues. The CDR3 is CASSPYRVWNTGELFF. The CDR3 nucleotides are TGTGCCAGCAGTCCCTACAGGGTCTGGAACACCGGGGAGCTGTTTTTT.

The V gene is TRBV25-1, the J gene TRBJ2-3, with a tentative D call TRBD1 (6 bases). This CDR3 has 15 residues. Per germline, CDR1 MGHDK and CDR2 SYGVNS. Trimming pared 2 bases from V and 3 bases from J, leaving 12 bases between. The CDR3 here is CASSERLTGTDTQYF. In nucleotides, the CDR3 is TGTGCCAGCAGTGAAAGGTTGACAGGAACAGATACGCAGTATTTT.